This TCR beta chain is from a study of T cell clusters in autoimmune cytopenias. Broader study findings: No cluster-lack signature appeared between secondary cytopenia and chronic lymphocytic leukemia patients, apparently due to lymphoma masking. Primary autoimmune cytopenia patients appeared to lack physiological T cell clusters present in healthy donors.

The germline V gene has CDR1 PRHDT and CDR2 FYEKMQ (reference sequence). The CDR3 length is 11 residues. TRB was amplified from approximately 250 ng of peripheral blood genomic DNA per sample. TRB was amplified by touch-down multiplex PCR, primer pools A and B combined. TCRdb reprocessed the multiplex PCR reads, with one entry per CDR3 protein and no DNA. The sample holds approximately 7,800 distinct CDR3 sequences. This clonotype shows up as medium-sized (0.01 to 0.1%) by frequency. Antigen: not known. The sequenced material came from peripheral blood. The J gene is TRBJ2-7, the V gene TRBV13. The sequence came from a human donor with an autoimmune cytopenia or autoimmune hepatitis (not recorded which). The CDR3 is CASSSSIEQYF.